This T cell receptor (beta chain) was recorded in a study of graft-versus-host responses after intestinal transplantation. The length of the CDR3 is 19 residues. The germline V gene has CDR1 MNHNS and CDR2 SASEGT. Trimming at V came to 2 bases and at J to 0 bases, leaving 12 bases not matched to a gene. TCRdb keeps only in-frame clones here, not all; method: immunoSEQ multiplex PCR. The sample has 15,000 to 20,000 clones; over 75% are singletons. The chain is built from TRBV6-1 and TRBJ2-4, with 8 bases identical to TRBD2. The material sequenced was PBMCs, taken roughly 110 days after intestinal transplant. The receptor comes from a human patient who received an intestinal transplant, so some T cells may come from the graft donor. CDR3 sequence: CASSELPVERELAKNIQYF. CDR3 nucleotide sequence: TGTGCCAGCAGTGAACTTCCAGTGGAGCGGGAGCTAGCCAAAAACATTCAGTACTTC.